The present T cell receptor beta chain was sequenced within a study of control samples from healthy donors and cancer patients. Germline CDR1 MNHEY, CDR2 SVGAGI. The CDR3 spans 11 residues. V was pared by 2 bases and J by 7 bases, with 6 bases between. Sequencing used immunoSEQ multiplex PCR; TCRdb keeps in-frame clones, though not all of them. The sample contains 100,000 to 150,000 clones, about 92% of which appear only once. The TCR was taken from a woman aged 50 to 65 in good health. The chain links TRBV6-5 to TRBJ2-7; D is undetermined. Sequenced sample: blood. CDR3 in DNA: TGTGCCAGCAGTTACCCGGTAGAGCAGTACTTC. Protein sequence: CASSYPVEQYF.